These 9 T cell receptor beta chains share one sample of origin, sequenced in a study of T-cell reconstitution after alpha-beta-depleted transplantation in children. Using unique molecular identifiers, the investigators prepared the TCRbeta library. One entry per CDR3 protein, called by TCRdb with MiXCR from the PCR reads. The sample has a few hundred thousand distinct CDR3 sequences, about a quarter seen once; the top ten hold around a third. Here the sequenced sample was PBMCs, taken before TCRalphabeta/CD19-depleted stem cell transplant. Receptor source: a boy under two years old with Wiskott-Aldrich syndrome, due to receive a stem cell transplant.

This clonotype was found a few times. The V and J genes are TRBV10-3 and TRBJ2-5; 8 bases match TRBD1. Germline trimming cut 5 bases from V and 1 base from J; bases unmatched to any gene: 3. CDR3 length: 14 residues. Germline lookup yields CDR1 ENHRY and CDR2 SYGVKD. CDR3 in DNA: TGTGCCATCAGTTTCGGACAGGGCCAAGAGACCCAGTACTTC. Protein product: CAISFGQGQETQYF.

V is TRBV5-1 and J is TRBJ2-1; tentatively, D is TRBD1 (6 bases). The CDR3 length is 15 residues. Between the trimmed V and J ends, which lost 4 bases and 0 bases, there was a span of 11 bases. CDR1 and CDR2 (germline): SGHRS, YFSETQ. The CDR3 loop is CASSLDSASYNEQFF. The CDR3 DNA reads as TGCGCCAGCAGCCTGGACAGCGCCTCCTACAATGAGCAGTTCTTC.

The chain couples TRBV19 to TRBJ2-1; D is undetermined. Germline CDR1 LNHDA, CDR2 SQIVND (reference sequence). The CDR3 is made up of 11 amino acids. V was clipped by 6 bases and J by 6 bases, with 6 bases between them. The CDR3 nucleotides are TGTGCCAGTAGAGCCGTCAATGAGCAGTTCTTC. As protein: CASRAVNEQFF.

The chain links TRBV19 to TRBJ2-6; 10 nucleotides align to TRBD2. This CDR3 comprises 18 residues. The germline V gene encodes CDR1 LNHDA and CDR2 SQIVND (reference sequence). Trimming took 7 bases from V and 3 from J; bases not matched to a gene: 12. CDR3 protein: CASNSGRPGFSGANVLTF. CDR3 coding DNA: TGTGCCAGTAATAGCGGGAGGCCCGGTTTTAGTGGGGCCAACGTCCTGACTTTC. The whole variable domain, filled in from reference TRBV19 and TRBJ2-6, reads DGGITQSPKYLFRKEGQNVTLSCEQNLNHDAMYWYRQDPGQGLRLIYYSQIVNDFQKGDIAEGYSVSREKKESFPLTVTSAQKNPTAFYLCASNSGRPGFSGANVLTFGAGSRLTVL.

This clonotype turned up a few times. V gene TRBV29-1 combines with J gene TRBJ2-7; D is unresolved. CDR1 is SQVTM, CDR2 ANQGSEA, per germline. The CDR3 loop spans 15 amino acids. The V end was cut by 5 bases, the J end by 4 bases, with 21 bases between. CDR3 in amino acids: CSVRSGSRRGYEQYF. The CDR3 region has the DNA TGCAGCGTTCGTTCGGGCTCCCGAAGAGGATACGAGCAGTACTTC.

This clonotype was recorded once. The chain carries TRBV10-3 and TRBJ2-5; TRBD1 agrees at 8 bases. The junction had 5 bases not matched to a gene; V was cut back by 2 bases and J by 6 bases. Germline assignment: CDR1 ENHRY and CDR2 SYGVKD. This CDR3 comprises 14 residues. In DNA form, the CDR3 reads TGTGCCATCAGTGAGGGCGACAGGGGACAGACCCAGTACTTC. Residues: CAISEGDRGQTQYF.

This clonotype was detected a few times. The CDR3 nucleotides read TGTGCCAGCAGTTCGGGGCGCAGCAACACTGAAGCTTTCTTT. It specifies CASSSGRSNTEAFF. This chain links TRBV6-5 with TRBJ1-1; tentative D call: TRBD1 (5 bases). This CDR3 spans 14 amino acids. The ends were cut back, 4 bases at V and 2 bases at J, with 11 bases in the middle. Germline CDR1 and CDR2: MNHEY and SVGAGI.

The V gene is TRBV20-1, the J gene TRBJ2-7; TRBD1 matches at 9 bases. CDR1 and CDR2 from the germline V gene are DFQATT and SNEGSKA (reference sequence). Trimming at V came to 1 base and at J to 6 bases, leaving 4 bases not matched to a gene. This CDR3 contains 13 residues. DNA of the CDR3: TGCAGTGCTAGAGCGGACAGGGGCGGCGAGCAGTACTTC. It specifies CSARADRGGEQYF.

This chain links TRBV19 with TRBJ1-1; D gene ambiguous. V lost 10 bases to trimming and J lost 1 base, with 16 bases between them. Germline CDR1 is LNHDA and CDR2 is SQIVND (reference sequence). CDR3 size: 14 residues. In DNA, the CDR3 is TGTGCCACCCGCTGGCGGGTTGGGAACACTGAAGCTTTCTTT. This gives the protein CATRWRVGNTEAFF. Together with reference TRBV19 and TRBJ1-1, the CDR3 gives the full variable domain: DGGITQSPKYLFRKEGQNVTLSCEQNLNHDAMYWYRQDPGQGLRLIYYSQIVNDFQKGDIAEGYSVSREKKESFPLTVTSAQKNPTAFYLCATRWRVGNTEAFFGQGTRLTVV.